Following are 14 T cell receptor beta chains from one sample sequenced in a study of blood T cells in healthy people across ages. It was with a sample-barcoded 5' primer and a J-beta primer mix that a second PCR of about 6 to 11 cycles was run. TCRdb reanalysed the 5' RACE reads using MiXCR and keeps one entry per CDR3 protein. The table has approximately 700,000 distinct CDR3 sequences, roughly 30% seen once. The sequencing input was blood. The receptors were gathered from a woman of 80 years or more in good health.

This clonotype has a count of ten or more. The J gene is TRBJ2-3, the V gene TRBV7-2; 8 nucleotides line up with TRBD2. Germline CDR1 SGHTA, CDR2 FQGNSA. V shed 6 bases and J 4 bases; nucleotides not matched to a gene: 12. CDR3 size: 16 residues. The CDR3 reads CASSSSGRGAADTQYF. The CDR3 coding sequence is TGTGCCAGCAGTTCCTCCGGGCGGGGGGCGGCAGATACGCAGTATTTT. Full variable domain (missing parts from reference TRBV7-2 and TRBJ2-3): GAGVSQSPSNKVTEKGKDVELRCDPISGHTALYWYRQSLGQGLEFLIYFQGNSAPDKSGLPSDRFSAERTGGSVSTLTIQRTQQEDSAVYLCASSSSGRGAADTQYFGPGTRLTVL.

This chain uses TRBV18 with TRBJ2-7; D is perhaps TRBD1 (6 bases). Trimming removed 3 bases from V and 6 bases from J, with 15 bases in between. This CDR3 is 14 amino acids long. In germline, CDR1 is KGHSH, CDR2 LQKENI. In DNA form, the CDR3 reads TGTGCCAGCTCACCCGCTCAACAGGGTGGCGAGCAGTACTTC. Its protein product is CASSPAQQGGEQYF.

V usage is TRBV16 and J usage is TRBJ1-2, with 7 bases identical to TRBD1. CDR1 KGHSY and CDR2 FQNENV come from the germline V gene. V gave up 0 bases and J gave up 3 bases; unmatched junction bases: 4. The CDR3 extends over 15 amino acids. CDR3 in amino acids: CASSQSTTGDYGYTF. The CDR3 coding sequence is TGTGCCAGCAGCCAATCAACAACAGGGGACTATGGCTACACCTTC. Full variable domain (rest looked up from reference TRBV16 and TRBJ1-2): GEEVAQTPKHLVRGEGQKAKLYCAPIKGHSYVFWYQQVLKNEFKFLISFQNENVFDETGMPKERFSAKCLPNSPCSLEIQATKLEDSAVYFCASSQSTTGDYGYTFGSGTRLTVV.

This clonotype was observed many times. J is TRBJ2-1 and V is TRBV6-2 or TRBV6-3; D is perhaps TRBD2 (5 bases). Trimming stripped 5 bases from V and 8 bases from J, with 16 bases between. Germline V gene data show CDR1 as MNHEY and CDR2 as SVGEGT. The CDR3 sequence is 14 residues long. The CDR3, as DNA: TGTGCCAGCAGTAGTTCGGACCCGGAGGATGAGCAGTTCTTC. This translates into CASSSSDPEDEQFF.

In its sample, this clonotype was seen many times. This rearrangement joins TRBV7-2 to TRBJ2-3; D is undetermined. This CDR3 has 14 amino acids. CDR1 is SGHTA, CDR2 FQGNSA, per germline. The V and J ends lost 1 base and 7 bases respectively, with 12 bases between them. The DNA of the CDR3 is TGTGCCAGCAGCTTAGACTGGGTCTCAAATACGCAGTATTTT. This codes for CASSLDWVSNTQYF.

This clonotype was seen at least ten times. The chain is built from TRBV28 and TRBJ2-3, with D unclear. Germline CDR1 is MDHEN and CDR2 is SYDVKM. This CDR3 contains 16 residues. V was clipped by 3 bases and J by 9 bases, with 22 bases between them. The CDR3 nucleotides are TGTGCCAGCAGTTTCCCCGGTCCTAAGATCTCTCCCACGCAGTATTTT. This translates into CASSFPGPKISPTQYF.

The chain joins TRBV29-1 to TRBJ1-3, with no clear D. The V gene lost 3 bases and the J gene lost 4 bases, with 10 bases spanning the gap. Germline V gives CDR1 SQVTM, CDR2 ANQGSEA. CDR3 size: 13 residues. The CDR3 DNA sequence: TGCAGCGTTGAGGCACTGGACGGAAACACCATATATTTT. Residues: CSVEALDGNTIYF.

This clonotype was found a few times. The chain uses TRBV6-5 and TRBJ1-1; D not resolved. The CDR3 length is 14 residues. The V end lost 6 bases, the J end lost 3 bases, and 14 bases lay between the germline ends. Looked up from germline, CDR1 is MNHEY and CDR2 is SVGAGI. The CDR3 region has the DNA TGTGCCAGCAGCTGGGCCAGGATACACACTGAAGCTTTCTTT. Its protein is CASSWARIHTEAFF.

This clonotype came up many times. The chain uses TRBV20-1 and TRBJ1-5; D is unclear. The length of the CDR3 is 14 residues. V lost 6 bases, J lost 0 bases, and 12 bases lay in between. Germline V gives CDR1 DFQATT, CDR2 SNEGSKA (reference sequence). In DNA form, the CDR3 reads TGCAGTGCCCCGCTTGACACTAGCAATCAGCCCCAGCATTTT. Its protein product is CSAPLDTSNQPQHF.

In its sample, this clonotype was seen many times. The chain joins TRBV7-9 to TRBJ1-2; no reliable D call. In germline, CDR1 is SEHNR, CDR2 FQNEAQ (reference sequence). This CDR3 is built from 14 residues. V dropped 5 bases and J dropped 4 bases, with 14 bases sitting between them. The CDR3 region has the DNA TGTGCCAGCAGCCAAGGGTCCAGTCTCTATGGCTACACCTTC. This gives the protein CASSQGSSLYGYTF.

The sample holds many counts of this clonotype. The J gene is TRBJ1-5, the V gene TRBV5-1; D not resolved. V gave up 1 base and J gave up 2 bases, with 7 bases separating them. The CDR3 sequence is 14 residues long. The V gene's germline CDR1 is SGHRS and CDR2 YFSETQ. CDR3 sequence reads: CASSLSAGNQPQHF. CDR3 DNA: TGCGCCAGCAGCTTGTCGGCAGGCAATCAGCCCCAGCATTTT.

This clonotype was seen ten or more times. This rearrangement joins TRBV6-5 to TRBJ1-2; the D gene is possibly TRBD1 (6 bases). The CDR3 length is 12 residues. V lost 7 bases to trimming and J lost 4 bases, with 10 bases between them. Germline V CDR1 and CDR2: MNHEY, SVGAGI. CDR3 in DNA: TGTGCCAGCAAAACAGGGCCCTATGGCTACACCTTC. Protein sequence: CASKTGPYGYTF.

The rearrangement links TRBV10-2 to TRBJ1-1; D is unresolved. The V gene's germline CDR1 is WSHSY and CDR2 SAAADI. Trimming pared 7 bases from V and 5 bases from J, leaving 14 bases between. CDR3 length: 13 residues. CDR3 loop: CASTPGGRTEAFF. DNA for the CDR3: TGCGCCAGCACCCCCGGTGGAAGGACTGAAGCTTTCTTT.

This clonotype has a count of ten or more. V gene TRBV30 combines with J gene TRBJ2-7; D remains ambiguous. The length of the CDR3 is 13 residues. V lost 5 bases to trimming and J lost 6 bases, with 17 bases between them. CDR1 is GTSNPN, CDR2 SVGIG, per germline (reference sequence). CDR3 DNA sequence: TGTGCCTGGGTCCGGGCCTCTCCTCTCGAGCAGTACTTC. Amino acids: CAWVRASPLEQYF. Full variable domain (outside the CDR3, taken from reference TRBV30 and TRBJ2-7): SQTIHQWPATLVQPVGSPLSLECTVEGTSNPNLYWYRQAAGRGLQLLFYSVGIGQISSEVPQNLSASRPQDRQFILSSKKLLLSDSGFYLCAWVRASPLEQYFGPGTRLTVT.